This passage covers 2 T cell receptor beta chains from one sample sequenced in a study of T cell changes during pregnancy in multiple sclerosis. Some clones are missing from TCRdb's copy, which holds only in-frame ones; the method was immunoSEQ multiplex PCR. The data contain about 33,000 clones, roughly nine tenths of them singletons. Sequencing was performed on CD4+ T cells from peripheral blood mononuclear cells, taken in the third trimester of pregnancy. These receptors were collected from a female donor in good health, enrolled as a control in a pregnancy study.

This clone occurred a few times. This rearrangement joins TRBV5-4 to TRBJ1-5; 8 nucleotides agree with TRBD1. This CDR3 is built from 14 residues. CDR1 SGHNT and CDR2 YYREEE come from the germline V gene (reference sequence). The V gene end was trimmed by 4 bases and the J gene end by 6 bases; junction bases not matched to a gene: 6. The CDR3: CASSPDRVGQPQHF. CDR3 bases: TGTGCCAGCAGCCCGGACAGGGTGGGTCAGCCCCAGCATTTT.

The V and J genes are TRBV7-9 and TRBJ2-7; D not resolved. V was clipped by 0 bases and J by 2 bases, with 14 bases between them. Germline V lookup: CDR1 SEHNR, CDR2 FQNEAQ (reference sequence). This CDR3 comprises 16 residues. The DNA of the CDR3 is TGTGCCAGCAGCTTAGCGCGGTCGAAAGGCCCCTACGAGCAGTACTTC. Translated, it gives CASSLARSKGPYEQYF.